This T cell receptor beta chain was documented in a study of technical replicates of blood from a handful of donors. The trim removed 7 bases at V and 4 bases at J, leaving 8 bases unmatched. This CDR3 region has 13 residues. Germline loops: CDR1 SQVTM, CDR2 ANQGSEA. TCRdb's table, derived via immunoSEQ multiplex PCR, lists solely in-frame clones and lacks some. The table lists approximately 70,000 clones, about 97% of them singletons. Sequenced: T cells isolated from PBMCs. The TCR comes from a human donor in good health. V and J are TRBV29-1 and TRBJ2-5, with 8 bases that match TRBD1. For the CDR3, the DNA is TGCAGCGCCTCCGCAACAGGGGGAGAGACCCAGTACTTC. Translating it yields CSASATGGETQYF.